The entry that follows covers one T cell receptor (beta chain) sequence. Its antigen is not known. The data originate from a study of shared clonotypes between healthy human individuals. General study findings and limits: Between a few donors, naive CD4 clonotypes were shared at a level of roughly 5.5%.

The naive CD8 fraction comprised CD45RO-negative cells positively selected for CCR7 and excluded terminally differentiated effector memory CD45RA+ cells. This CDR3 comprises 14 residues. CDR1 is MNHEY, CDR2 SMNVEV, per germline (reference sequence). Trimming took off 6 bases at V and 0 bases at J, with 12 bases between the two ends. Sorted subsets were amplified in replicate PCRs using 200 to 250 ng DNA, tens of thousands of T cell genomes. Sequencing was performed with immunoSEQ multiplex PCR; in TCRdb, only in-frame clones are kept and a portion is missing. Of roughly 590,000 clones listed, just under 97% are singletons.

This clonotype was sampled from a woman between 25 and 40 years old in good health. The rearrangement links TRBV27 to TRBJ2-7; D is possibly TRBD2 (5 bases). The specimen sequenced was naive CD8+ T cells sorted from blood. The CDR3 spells CASSLAEGSYEQYF. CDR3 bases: TGTGCCAGCAGCCTAGCAGAGGGCTCCTACGAGCAGTACTTC.